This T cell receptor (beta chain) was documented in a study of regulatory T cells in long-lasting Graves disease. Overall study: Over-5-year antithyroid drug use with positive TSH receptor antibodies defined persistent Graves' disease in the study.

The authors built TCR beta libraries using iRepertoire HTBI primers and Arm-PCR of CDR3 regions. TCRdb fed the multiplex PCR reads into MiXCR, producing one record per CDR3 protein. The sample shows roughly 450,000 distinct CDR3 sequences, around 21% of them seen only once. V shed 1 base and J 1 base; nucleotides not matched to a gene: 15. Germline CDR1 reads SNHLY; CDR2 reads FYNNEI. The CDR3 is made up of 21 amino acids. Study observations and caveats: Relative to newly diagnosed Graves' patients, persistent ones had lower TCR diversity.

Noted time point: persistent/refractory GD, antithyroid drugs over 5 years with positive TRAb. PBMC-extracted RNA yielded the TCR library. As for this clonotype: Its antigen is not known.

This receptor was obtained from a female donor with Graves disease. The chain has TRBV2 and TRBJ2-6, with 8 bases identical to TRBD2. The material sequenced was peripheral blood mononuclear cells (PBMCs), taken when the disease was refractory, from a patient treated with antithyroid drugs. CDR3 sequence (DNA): TGTGCCAGCAGTGAAGGGTCCCCCTATTTAGCGGGAAGGTCTGGGGCCAACGTCCTGACTTTC. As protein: CASSEGSPYLAGRSGANVLTF.